This T cell receptor beta chain was identified in a study of cytomegalovirus exposure and HLA in healthy donors. Study-level background: Inside one of the first data releases sat 80 million to 95 million unique TCRs taken from HLA-typed donors.

Researchers ran the PCR with 60 Vbeta and 13 Jbeta primers. In the authors' methods: Per a later analysis, the number of unique TCR beta chains was approximately 80 million, of which some 10 million were shared. The table came from immunoSEQ multiplex PCR; TCRdb's copy has only in-frame clones and leaves some out. V and J calls and clone size come straight from that table; D and trimming were deduced from the DNA. Here the sample spans 80,000 or so clones, around two thirds being singletons. Remarks on this clone: An end of the junction differs from the germline gene, which may be a read error.

The CDR3 loop spans 16 amino acids. Germline V gene data show CDR1 as SEHNR and CDR2 as FQNEAQ (reference sequence). What was sequenced was PBMCs. The receptor comes from a woman in her forties or fifties in good health and CMV-seropositive. The rearrangement joins TRBV7-9 to TRBJ1-3; the match to TRBD1 covers 7 bases. CDR3 nucleotide sequence: TGTTCCAGCAGCGCCGGACAGGCTTACTCTGGAAACACCATATATTTT. Translation: CSSSAGQAYSGNTIYF.